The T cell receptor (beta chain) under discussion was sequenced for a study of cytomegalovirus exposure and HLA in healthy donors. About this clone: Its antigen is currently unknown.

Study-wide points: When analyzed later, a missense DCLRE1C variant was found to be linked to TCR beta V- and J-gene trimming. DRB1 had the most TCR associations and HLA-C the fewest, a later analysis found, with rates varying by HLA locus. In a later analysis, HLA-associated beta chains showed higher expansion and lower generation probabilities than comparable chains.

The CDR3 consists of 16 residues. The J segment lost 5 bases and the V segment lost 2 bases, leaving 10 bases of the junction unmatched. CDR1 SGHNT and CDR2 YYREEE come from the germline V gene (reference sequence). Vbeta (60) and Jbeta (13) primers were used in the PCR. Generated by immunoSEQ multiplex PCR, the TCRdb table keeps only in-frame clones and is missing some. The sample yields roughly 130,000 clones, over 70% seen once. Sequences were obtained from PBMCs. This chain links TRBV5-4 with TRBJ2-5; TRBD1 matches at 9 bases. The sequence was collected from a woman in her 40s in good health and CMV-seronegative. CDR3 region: CASSFDAGTGYETQYF. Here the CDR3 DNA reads TGTGCCAGCAGCTTCGATGCCGGGACAGGGTACGAGACCCAGTACTTC.